One and the same sample provided the 31 T cell receptor beta chains below, sequenced in a study of cytomegalovirus exposure and HLA in healthy donors (dated by TCRdb to the late 2010s). Receptor amplification or capture employed the immunoSEQ multiplex PCR assay. A mixture of 60 forward primers for TCR Vbeta segments and 13 reverse primers for TCR Jbeta segments was used in the multiplex PCR. TCRdb provides this immuneACCESS table in a form limited to in-frame rearrangements. Some clones are lacking; in checked studies, under half of them reflect an unresolved V gene, and why the rest are absent is not known. The sample has around 120,000 clones on record, about 85% of them singletons. 1.5% to 2% of the sample belongs to the ten largest clones. The sample consisted of PBMCs. These receptors came from a boy younger than 18 in good health and CMV-seronegative.

V usage is TRBV27 and J usage is TRBJ2-7, with a possible D match to TRBD2 (5 bases). The CDR3 spans 15 residues. Germline values: CDR1 MNHEY, CDR2 SMNVEV (reference sequence). V was shortened by 5 bases and J by 0 bases, with 14 bases between the two germline ends. The CDR3 DNA follows: TGTGCCAGCAGTAAGATAACCGGGAACTCCTACGAGCAGTACTTC. Residues: CASSKITGNSYEQYF.

The rearrangement joins TRBV4-3 to TRBJ1-4; 8 bases match TRBD1. Per the germline V gene, CDR1 is LGHNA and CDR2 is YSLEER. V trimming: 1 base; J trimming: 6 bases; junction bases outside the gene matches: 1. The CDR3 is made up of 14 amino acids. CDR3 sequence reads: CASSQAGGHEKLFF. DNA for the CDR3: TGCGCCAGCAGCCAAGCAGGGGGCCATGAAAAACTGTTTTTT.

This chain joins TRBV15 and TRBJ1-1, with D tentatively TRBD1 (5 bases). Trimming left V 3 bases short and J 5 bases short, with 10 bases between. The CDR3 is made up of 13 amino acids. Germline CDR1 LNHNV, CDR2 YYDKDF (reference sequence). CDR3 sequence: CATSSRTLTEAFF. DNA for the CDR3: TGTGCCACCAGCAGCCGGACACTAACTGAAGCTTTCTTT.

The chain joins TRBV14 to TRBJ2-7; D is perhaps TRBD2 (5 bases). V gave up 0 bases and J gave up 0 bases, with 9 bases separating them. Germline CDR1 is SGHDN and CDR2 is FVKESK. The CDR3 spans 15 residues. Written as DNA, the CDR3 is TGTGCCAGCAGCCAAGATCCAGCGGACTCCTACGAGCAGTACTTC. Amino acid sequence: CASSQDPADSYEQYF.

The V call is TRBV7-9, the J call TRBJ2-1, with 13 bases that match TRBD2. V shed 5 bases, J shed 7 bases, and the junction held 5 bases outside the gene matches. This CDR3 is 15 amino acids long. Germline CDR1 and CDR2: SEHNR and FQNEAQ (reference sequence). The DNA of the CDR3 is TGTGCCAGCAGCCCACTAGCGGGAGGGCCAAATGAGCAGTTCTTC. It is translated as CASSPLAGGPNEQFF. Full variable domain (rest looked up from reference TRBV7-9 and TRBJ2-1): DTGVSQNPRHKITKRGQNVTFRCDPISEHNRLYWYRQTLGQGPEFLTYFQNEAQLEKSRLLSDRFSAERPKGSFSTLEIQRTEQGDSAMYLCASSPLAGGPNEQFFGPGTRLTVL.

The chain combines TRBV25-1 with TRBJ1-1; the D gene is possibly TRBD1 (5 bases). CDR1 is MGHDK and CDR2 is SYGVNS in the germline V gene. The CDR3 contains 14 residues. V was shortened by 1 base and J by 6 bases, with 12 bases between the two germline ends. The CDR3 region has the DNA TGTGCCAGCAGTGAATTGGGACCGGGGGCTGAAGCTTTCTTT. Translated: CASSELGPGAEAFF. The entire variable domain, with the rest obtained from reference TRBV25-1 and TRBJ1-1, is as follows: EADIYQTPRYLVIGTGKKITLECSQTMGHDKMYWYQQDPGMELHLIHYSYGVNSTEKGDLSSESTVSRIRTEHFPLTLESARPSHTSQYLCASSELGPGAEAFFGQGTRLTVV.

The V and J genes are TRBV5-5 and TRBJ1-3; D is undetermined. Germline loops: CDR1 SGHKS, CDR2 YYEKEE (reference sequence). This CDR3 spans 16 amino acids. Trimming took off 3 bases at V and 0 bases at J, with 13 bases between the two ends. CDR3 sequence reads: CASSSETGRSGNTIYF. CDR3 nucleotide sequence: TGTGCCAGCAGCTCGGAGACGGGTCGCTCTGGAAACACCATATATTTT.

V and J are TRBV11-2 and TRBJ1-4, with D unresolved. The CDR3 totals 10 residues. V lost 8 bases and J 7 bases, leaving 5 bases between the germline ends. Germline CDR1 is SGHAT and CDR2 is FQNNGV. The DNA for the CDR3 is TGTGCCAGCGAGGGTGAAAAACTGTTTTTT. Its protein product is CASEGEKLFF.

The rearrangement joins TRBV7-9 to TRBJ1-4; D might be TRBD1 (5 bases). The CDR3 has 15 amino acids. Germline V gene lookup returns CDR1 SEHNR and CDR2 FQNEAQ (reference sequence). V gave up 2 bases and J gave up 7 bases, with 14 bases separating them. CDR3 sequence reads: CASSLKQGQGEKLFF. The CDR3 DNA reads TGTGCCAGCAGCTTAAAGCAGGGCCAGGGTGAAAAACTGTTTTTT.

The chain employs TRBV29-1 and TRBJ1-1; the match to TRBD1 covers 8 bases. CDR3 length equals 13 residues. The J segment lost 0 bases and the V segment lost 7 bases, leaving 4 bases of the junction unmatched. The germline V gene has CDR1 SQVTM and CDR2 ANQGSEA. The chain's CDR3 is CSERDRLNTEAFF. CDR3 nucleotide sequence: TGCAGCGAACGGGACAGGTTGAACACTGAAGCTTTCTTT.

The chain has TRBV6-1 and TRBJ1-2, with 9 bases aligning to TRBD1. Unmatched junction bases numbered 6, after V lost 3 bases and J lost 4 bases. The CDR3 runs 15 residues. Germline V gene lookup returns CDR1 MNHNS and CDR2 SASEGT. The CDR3 protein is CASSEGQGLGYGYTF. CDR3 coding DNA: TGTGCCAGCAGTGAGGGACAGGGTCTCGGCTATGGCTACACCTTC.

This clone was observed a single time. The V call is TRBV9, the J call TRBJ2-2; 7 nucleotides line up with TRBD1. V lost 4 bases, J lost 9 bases, and 6 bases stayed unmatched. Looked up from germline, CDR1 is SGDLS and CDR2 is YYNGEE. CDR3 length: 13 amino acids. For the CDR3, the DNA is TGTGCCAGCAGCCCAACAGGGGTCCGGGAGCTGTTTTTT. Its translation: CASSPTGVRELFF.

This rearrangement joins TRBV29-1 to TRBJ1-2, with TRBD1 matching 7 bases. V lost 6 bases, J lost 4 bases, and 11 bases stayed unmatched. Germline CDR1 SQVTM, CDR2 ANQGSEA. The CDR3 has 14 amino acids. The DNA for the CDR3 is TGCAGCGTAACAGGGGACCGGCCTGGCTATGGCTACACCTTC. Translated: CSVTGDRPGYGYTF.

V gene TRBV19 combines with J gene TRBJ1-6; possible D gene TRBD1, 6 bases. This CDR3 has 15 residues. Trimming pared 6 bases from V and 10 bases from J, leaving 19 bases between. Germline V CDR1 and CDR2: LNHDA, SQIVND (reference sequence). The CDR3 sequence is CASSPPAGARSPLHF. CDR3 sequence (DNA): TGTGCCAGTAGCCCCCCGGCAGGGGCTCGATCACCCCTCCACTTT.

A single count supports this clone. V is TRBV4-1 and J is TRBJ1-5, with TRBD1 as a possible D gene (6 bases). Deletions cut 1 base from V and 7 bases from J, with 11 bases between. This CDR3 region has 14 residues. Germline V lookup: CDR1 MGHRA, CDR2 YSYEKL. CDR3 protein: CASSQAGALQPQHF. The CDR3 nucleotides read TGCGCCAGCAGCCAAGCAGGGGCGTTACAGCCCCAGCATTTT.

A single count supports this clone. V is TRBV7-8 and J is TRBJ2-2; 8 nucleotides agree with TRBD2. Germline-derived CDR1 and CDR2 are SGHVS and FQNEAQ. The CDR3 spans 14 residues. The V and J ends lost 6 bases and 6 bases, in that order; junction bases with no gene match: 6. In DNA form, the CDR3 reads TGTGCCAGCAGGGGACTAGAAGCGTCCGGGGAGCTGTTTTTT. Translating gives CASRGLEASGELFF.

The count of this clone is one. V and J are TRBV19 and TRBJ2-7; TRBD2 aligns across 8 bases. The V and J ends lost 0 bases and 6 bases, in that order; junction bases with no gene match: 7. The germline CDR1 and CDR2 sequences are LNHDA and SQIVND (reference sequence). This CDR3 is 15 amino acids long. As DNA, the CDR3 is TGTGCCAGTAGTATAGAAACTAGCGGTATTGCCGAGCAGTACTTC. As protein: CASSIETSGIAEQYF.

The chain is built from TRBV7-2 and TRBJ1-6; 7 bases fit TRBD1. The germline V gene encodes CDR1 SGHTA and CDR2 FQGNSA. This CDR3 spans 15 amino acids. Unmatched junction bases numbered 8, after V lost 1 base and J lost 11 bases. CDR3 sequence (DNA): TGTGCCAGCAGCTTAGGGGGAACAGGGGTGCCACCCCTCCACTTT. As protein: CASSLGGTGVPPLHF.

The chain couples TRBV18 to TRBJ2-5; D unresolved. CDR1 KGHSH and CDR2 LQKENI come from the germline V gene. Trimming shortened V by 1 base and J by 1 base, and 7 bases separated the two germline ends. The CDR3 is 14 residues long. This chain's CDR3 is CASSPRQVQETQYF. The CDR3 DNA reads as TGTGCCAGCTCACCACGCCAGGTCCAAGAGACCCAGTACTTC. Using reference TRBV18 and TRBJ2-5 for the parts outside the CDR3, the full variable domain is NAGVMQNPRHLVRRRGQEARLRCSPMKGHSHVYWYRQLPEEGLKFMVYLQKENIIDESGMPKERFSAEFPKEGPSILRIQQVVRGDSAAYFCASSPRQVQETQYFGPGTRLLVL.

The gene calls are TRBV7-9 and TRBJ2-5; maybe TRBD2 (6 bases). Between the trimmed V and J ends, which lost 4 bases and 1 base, there was a span of 7 bases. CDR1 and CDR2 (germline): SEHNR, FQNEAQ (reference sequence). CDR3 length equals 13 residues. For the CDR3, the DNA is TGTGCCAGCAGCTACGGGAGCCAAGAGACCCAGTACTTC. Protein: CASSYGSQETQYF.

This sequence joins TRBV7-8 and TRBJ2-2; perhaps TRBD2 as D (5 bases). The V end was cut by 5 bases, the J end by 5 bases, with 12 bases between. Looked up from germline, CDR1 is SGHVS and CDR2 is FQNEAQ. This CDR3 is built from 14 residues. The CDR3 here is CASSPGVATGELFF. The CDR3 bases are TGTGCCAGCAGCCCCGGAGTAGCGACCGGGGAGCTGTTTTTT.

The chain carries TRBV5-1 and TRBJ2-7, with TRBD1 matching over 8 bases. The V and J ends lost 4 bases and 5 bases, in that order; junction bases with no gene match: 11. The CDR3 has 15 residues. CDR1 is SGHRS and CDR2 is YFSETQ in the germline V gene. The CDR3 region has the DNA TGCGCCAGCAGCCCCAGGACAGGGATTGTAAACGAGCAGTACTTC. The encoded protein is CASSPRTGIVNEQYF.

V is TRBV9 and J is TRBJ1-1; 7 bases map to TRBD1. Unmatched junction bases numbered 10, after V lost 4 bases and J lost 7 bases. From germline, CDR1 is SGDLS and CDR2 YYNGEE. The CDR3 length is 14 residues. CDR3 coding DNA: TGTGCCAGCAGCCCCCGGACCGGGACAGTTGAAGCTTTCTTT. It encodes CASSPRTGTVEAFF.

V is TRBV2 and J is TRBJ1-4; 11 bases line up with TRBD1. Germline CDR1 reads SNHLY; CDR2 reads FYNNEI. The CDR3 runs 18 residues. Trimming removed 5 bases from V and 2 bases from J; junction bases left unmatched: 10. CDR3 coding DNA: TGTGCCAGCAGTCCAAGGACAGGGGGCTTCGTTACTAATGAAAAACTGTTTTTT. Amino acids: CASSPRTGGFVTNEKLFF.

The chain recombines TRBV5-6 with TRBJ1-5; D is perhaps TRBD1 (5 bases). This CDR3 region has 14 residues. V lost 0 bases and J lost 7, with 11 bases in between. Germline V lookup: CDR1 SGHDT, CDR2 YYEEEE. CDR3 bases: TGTGCCAGCAGCTTGGCCCCTCAGGGCCAGCCCCAGCATTTT. It specifies CASSLAPQGQPQHF.

The chain uses TRBV21-1 and TRBJ2-3; whether TRBD1, the table's D call, matches the DNA was not checked. TRBV21-1 is tagged as a pseudogene. The CDR3 is 16 residues long. This chain's CDR3 is CASSKEADRGLDTQYF. The DNA of the CDR3 is TGTGCCAGCAGCAAAGAAGCGGACAGGGGGCTGGATACGCAGTATTTT.

The CDR3 region has the DNA TGCGCCAGCAGCTTGGCCGAGAGCACTGAAGCTTTCTTT. This encodes CASSLAESTEAFF. This chain joins TRBV5-1 and TRBJ1-1, with unresolved D. This CDR3 is built from 13 residues. Trimming stripped 0 bases from V and 4 bases from J, with 7 bases between. The germline V gene has CDR1 SGHRS and CDR2 YFSETQ.

CDR3 in DNA: TGCGCCAGCAGCCAAGAGAGGGCAGAGCCAACCCAAGAGACCCAGTACTTC. Residues: CASSQERAEPTQETQYF. V and J are TRBV4-1 and TRBJ2-5; tentatively, D is TRBD2 (5 bases). The CDR3 is 17 residues long. Trimming shortened V by 0 bases and J by 1 base, and 15 bases separated the two germline ends. Germline V lookup: CDR1 MGHRA, CDR2 YSYEKL.

V is TRBV2 and J is TRBJ2-1, with D uncertain. The CDR3 contains 13 residues. The germline gives CDR1 SNHLY, CDR2 FYNNEI. Trimming shortened V by 3 bases and J by 4 bases, and 7 bases separated the two germline ends. CDR3 in DNA: TGTGCCAGCAGTGAGGGCAGTTACAATGAGCAGTTCTTC. This sequence encodes CASSEGSYNEQFF. The complete variable domain, with remaining parts taken from reference TRBV2 and TRBJ2-1, reads EPEVTQTPSHQVTQMGQEVILRCVPISNHLYFYWYRQILGQKVEFLVSFYNNEISEKSEIFDDQFSVERPDGSNFTLKIRSTKLEDSAMYFCASSEGSYNEQFFGPGTRLTVL.

The gene calls are TRBV30 and TRBJ2-7, with TRBD1 identical over 8 bases. Trimming removed 1 base from V and 6 bases from J; junction bases left unmatched: 8. This CDR3 comprises 14 residues. Germline assignment: CDR1 GTSNPN and CDR2 SVGIG (reference sequence). CDR3 loop: CAWSDPGGLGEQYF. The CDR3 bases are TGTGCCTGGAGTGACCCAGGGGGCCTCGGCGAGCAGTACTTC.

The chain couples TRBV6-1 to TRBJ1-1; tentative D call: TRBD1 (6 bases). From germline, CDR1 is MNHNS and CDR2 SASEGT. The CDR3 runs 13 residues. The V end was cut by 7 bases, the J end by 8 bases, with 17 bases between. The CDR3 DNA reads as TGTGCCAGCACTATAAAAGGGGACAACGAAGCTTTCTTT. The encoded protein is CASTIKGDNEAFF.